Listed below are T cell receptor beta chains from one sample, sequenced in a study of blood T cell repertoires in COVID-19. The assay was immunoSEQ multiplex PCR, and TCRdb's table has in-frame clones only and misses some. The sample has roughly 140,000 clones, around four fifths seen once; the top ten hold around 40%. The specimen was peripheral blood. Every receptor here comes from a human donor in a cohort sampled during active COVID-19. Each CDR3 is given with its conserved first and last residue. The D gene is left open where the match is weak. Part of the rows lack a size; the others show once, few, many or a class for expanded clones.

cdr3_nt cdr3_aa j_call cdr3_length d_call clone_size v_call
TGTGCCAGCAGCTTACGACTAGCCACGACCACCGGGGAGCTGTTTTTT CASSLRLATTTGELFF TRBJ2-2 16 TRBD2 few TRBV5-5
TGTGCCAGCAGCCAAGAGGGAGTGGGAGGTGAGCAGTTCTTC CASSQEGVGGEQFF TRBJ2-1 14 NA NA TRBV3-1/TRBV3-2
TGTGCCAGCAGCGAAGTAAACGCTAGAAATGAGCAGTTCTTC CASSEVNARNEQFF TRBJ2-1 14 NA NA TRBV7-9
TGCGCCAGCAGCCAAGATCGGGAACAGCCCCAGCATTTT CASSQDREQPQHF TRBJ1-5 13 NA NA TRBV4-1
TGTGCCAGCAGCCCCCAGACAGGGGACACCGGGGAGCTGTTTTTT CASSPQTGDTGELFF TRBJ2-2 15 TRBD1 NA TRBV9
TGTGCCAGCAGTGACGGGACAGTAGATACGCAGTATTTT CASSDGTVDTQYF TRBJ2-3 13 TRBD1 NA TRBV6-4
TGTGCCAGCTCACGTGGGACAGACAATCAGCCCCAGCATTTT CASSRGTDNQPQHF TRBJ1-5 14 TRBD1 few TRBV18
TGCGCCAGCAGCCAAGGAGGGGAGGGGCTCAACACCGGGGAGCTGTTTTTT CASSQGGEGLNTGELFF TRBJ2-2 17 TRBD2 NA TRBV4-3
TGCAGCGTTGGCTCAGGGGGCTATGGCTACACCTTC CSVGSGGYGYTF TRBJ1-2 12 TRBD1 NA TRBV29-1
TGCGCCAGCAGTCGGACTAGCGGGGGATACAATGAGCAGTTCTTC CASSRTSGGYNEQFF TRBJ2-1 15 TRBD2 once TRBV10-1
TGTGCCAGCAGTTCCACCGGGACAGGGTATTCACCCCTCCACTTT CASSSTGTGYSPLHF TRBJ1-6 15 TRBD1 NA TRBV28
TGTGCCAGCAGTTCCCCGACCGCAGGGTTCACTGAAGCTTTCTTT CASSSPTAGFTEAFF TRBJ1-1 15 NA few TRBV6-5
TGCGCCAGCAGCTTGGAACAGGGATCCTACAATGAGCAGTTCTTC CASSLEQGSYNEQFF TRBJ2-1 15 NA NA TRBV5-1